The clone carrying this TCR beta chain was counted only a few times. Its antigen remains unidentified. The source of the sample is a study of early T cells in non-severe SARS-CoV-2 infection. Across the study: Chains stayed unpaired after sequencing of bulk RNA from unsorted whole blood. Study-level points and caveats: Clonotype matching in VDJdb favored anti-spike CD8 responses and did not capture private and CD4 specificities.

Individual cDNA molecules were tagged with unique molecular identifiers. TCRdb re-analysed the 5' RACE reads in MiXCR, keeping a single row per CDR3 protein. This sample has 50,000 to 60,000 distinct CDR3 sequences, with under 8% found just once. The CDR3 runs to 13 residues. Deletions cut 8 bases from V and 4 bases from J, with 13 bases between. Here the sequenced sample was whole blood, taken at baseline. The rearrangement uses TRBV12-3 or TRBV12-4 and TRBJ2-3; D ambiguous. The clonotype was recovered from an adult who was a healthcare worker with PCR-confirmed SARS-CoV-2 infection or an uninfected control (not recorded which). CDR3 coding DNA: TGTGCCAGCGTCCGAGTGGGTTCAGATACGCAGTATTTT. Translation gives CASVRVGSDTQYF.